The source of this T cell receptor (beta chain) is a study of T cell repertoires in cytomegalovirus infection. Study observations and caveats: Clonotypes of TCR beta that were HLA-C-restricted and CMV-specific dominated the ex vivo response.

The CDR3 sequence is 13 residues long. Germline assignment: CDR1 DFQATT and CDR2 SNEGSKA (reference sequence). V lost 7 bases to trimming and J lost 5 bases, with 17 bases between them. TCRdb ran MiXCR on the reads and lists one entry per CDR3 protein. The repertoire holds some 680,000 distinct CDR3 sequences, with approximately 34% as singletons. With respect to this clonotype: The antigen remains unidentified.

The receptor comes from a human donor in good health (CMV status not recorded). Some clones in this sample may be carry-over from other donors' samples. Sequencing was performed on PBMCs. The rearrangement uses TRBV20-1 and TRBJ2-5, with D tentatively TRBD1 or TRBD2 (5 bases each). The CDR3 sequence: CSVTVMGEETQYF. DNA of the CDR3: TGCAGTGTCACAGTTATGGGGGAGGAGACCCAGTACTTC.